The clone carrying this T cell receptor beta chain was recorded at least ten times. Antigen unknown. cDNA synthesis used the whole RNA isolate, giving expressed TCRB sequences. Naive, central memory and regulatory T cell samples averaged about 3.6 million immunoSEQ reads each. Libraries were prepared by immunoSEQ multiplex PCR; TCRdb keeps only in-frame clonotypes and omits some of them. In the table there are some 150,000 clones, approximately 13% of which are singletons. The CDR3 is 13 amino acids. Germline-derived CDR1 and CDR2 are KGHSH and LQKENI. The ends lost 4 bases at V and 5 bases at J; junction bases unmatched: 4. These data belong to a study of beta chain features in type 1 diabetes. General observations from the study: Resolution of whether HLA type affects TCRB rearrangement was not achieved here. Shorter TCRB CDR3s, moderately but significantly so, were found in Type 1 diabetes patients in all four CD4+ subsets. Naive, central memory and Treg TCRB repertoires seemed to resemble each other more closely in patients than they did in healthy donors.

The TCR was taken from a man aged 18 to 29 with type 1 diabetes. The sample taken for sequencing was central memory CD4+ T cells from blood. The rearrangement uses TRBV18 and TRBJ2-5, with 7 bases identical to TRBD1. The CDR3 DNA sequence: TGTGCCAGCTCACTCCAGGGGGATGAGACCCAGTACTTC. Translation: CASSLQGDETQYF.